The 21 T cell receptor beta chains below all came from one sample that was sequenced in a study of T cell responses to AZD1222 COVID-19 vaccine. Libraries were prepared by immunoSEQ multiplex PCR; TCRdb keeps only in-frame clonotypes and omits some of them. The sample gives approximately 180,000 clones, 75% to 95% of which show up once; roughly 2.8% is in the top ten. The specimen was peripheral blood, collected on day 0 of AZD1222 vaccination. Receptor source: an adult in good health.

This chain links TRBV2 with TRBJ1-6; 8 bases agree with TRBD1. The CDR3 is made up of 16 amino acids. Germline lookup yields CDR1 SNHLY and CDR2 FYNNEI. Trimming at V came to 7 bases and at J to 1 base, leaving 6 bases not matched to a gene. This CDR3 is CASTPGGESYNSPLHF. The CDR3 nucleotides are TGTGCCAGCACCCCAGGGGGCGAGTCCTATAATTCACCCCTCCACTTT.

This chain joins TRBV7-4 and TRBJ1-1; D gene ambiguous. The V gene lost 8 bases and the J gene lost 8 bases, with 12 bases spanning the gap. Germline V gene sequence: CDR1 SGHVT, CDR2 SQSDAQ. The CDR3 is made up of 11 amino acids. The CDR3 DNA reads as TGTGCCAGCCCCTGGGCCCAAGAAGCTTTCTTT. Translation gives CASPWAQEAFF.

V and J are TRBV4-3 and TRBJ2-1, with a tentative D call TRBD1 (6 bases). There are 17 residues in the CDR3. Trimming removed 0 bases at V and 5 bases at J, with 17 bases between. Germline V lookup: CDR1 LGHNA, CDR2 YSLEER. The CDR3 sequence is CASSQDLGHRVNNEQFF. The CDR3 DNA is TGCGCCAGCAGCCAAGATCTGGGCCACAGGGTGAACAATGAGCAGTTCTTC.

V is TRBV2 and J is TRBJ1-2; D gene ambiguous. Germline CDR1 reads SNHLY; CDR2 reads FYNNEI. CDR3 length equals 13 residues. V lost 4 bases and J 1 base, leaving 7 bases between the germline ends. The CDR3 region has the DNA TGTGCCAGCAGTGGAGCGGGTAACTATGGCTACACCTTC. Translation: CASSGAGNYGYTF.

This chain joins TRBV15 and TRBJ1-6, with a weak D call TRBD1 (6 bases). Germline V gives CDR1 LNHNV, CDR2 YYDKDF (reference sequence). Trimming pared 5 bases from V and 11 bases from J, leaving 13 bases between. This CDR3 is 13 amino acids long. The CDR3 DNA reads TGTGCCACCAGCCCGCGACAGGAGGCACCCCTCCACTTT. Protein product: CATSPRQEAPLHF.

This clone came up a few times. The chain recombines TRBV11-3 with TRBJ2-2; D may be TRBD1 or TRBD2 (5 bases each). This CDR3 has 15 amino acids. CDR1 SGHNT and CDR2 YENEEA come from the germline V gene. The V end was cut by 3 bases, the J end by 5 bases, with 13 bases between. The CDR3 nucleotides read TGTGCCAGCAGCTTTCGGGGCTCGTTTACCGGGGAGCTGTTTTTT. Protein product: CASSFRGSFTGELFF.

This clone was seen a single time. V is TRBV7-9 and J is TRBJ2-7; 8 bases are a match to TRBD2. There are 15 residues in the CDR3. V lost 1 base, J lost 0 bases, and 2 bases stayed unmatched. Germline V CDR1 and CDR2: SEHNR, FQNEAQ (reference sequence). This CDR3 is CASSLVTSGSYEQYF. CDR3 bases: TGTGCCAGCAGCTTAGTAACTAGCGGCTCCTACGAGCAGTACTTC.

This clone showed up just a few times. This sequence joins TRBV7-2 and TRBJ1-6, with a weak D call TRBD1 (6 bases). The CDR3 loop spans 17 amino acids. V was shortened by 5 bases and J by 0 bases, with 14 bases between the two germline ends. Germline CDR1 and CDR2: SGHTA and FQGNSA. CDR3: CASSPMTGSSYNSPLHF. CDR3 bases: TGTGCCAGCAGCCCTATGACAGGAAGCTCCTATAATTCACCCCTCCACTTT.

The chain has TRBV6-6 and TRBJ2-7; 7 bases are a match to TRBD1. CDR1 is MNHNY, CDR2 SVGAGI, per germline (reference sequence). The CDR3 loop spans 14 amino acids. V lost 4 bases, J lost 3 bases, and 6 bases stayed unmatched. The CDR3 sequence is CASSSGTALYEQYF. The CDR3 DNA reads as TGTGCCAGCAGTTCCGGGACAGCGCTCTACGAGCAGTACTTC.

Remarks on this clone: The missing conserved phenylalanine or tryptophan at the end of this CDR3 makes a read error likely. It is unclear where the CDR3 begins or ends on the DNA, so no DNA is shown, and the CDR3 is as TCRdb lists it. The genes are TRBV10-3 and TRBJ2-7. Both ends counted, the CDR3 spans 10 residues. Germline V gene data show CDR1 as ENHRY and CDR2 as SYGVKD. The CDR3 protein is CASGVRHSKA.

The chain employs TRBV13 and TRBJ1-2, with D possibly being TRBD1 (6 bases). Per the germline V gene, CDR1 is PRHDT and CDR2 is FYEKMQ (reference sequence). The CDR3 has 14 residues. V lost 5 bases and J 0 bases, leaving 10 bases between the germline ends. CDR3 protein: CASSMAGANYGYTF. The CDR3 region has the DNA TGTGCCAGCAGCATGGCAGGGGCTAACTATGGCTACACCTTC.

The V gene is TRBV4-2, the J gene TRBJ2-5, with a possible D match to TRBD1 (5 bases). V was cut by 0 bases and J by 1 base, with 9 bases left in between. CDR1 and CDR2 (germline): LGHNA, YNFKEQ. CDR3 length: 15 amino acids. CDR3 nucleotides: TGTGCCAGCAGCCAAGATCGAAGGGGCCAAGAGACCCAGTACTTC. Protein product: CASSQDRRGQETQYF.

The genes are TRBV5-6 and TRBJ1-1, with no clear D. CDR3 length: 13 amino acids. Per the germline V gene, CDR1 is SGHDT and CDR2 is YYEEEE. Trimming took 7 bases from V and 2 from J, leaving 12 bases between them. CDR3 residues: CASRGFGNTEAFF. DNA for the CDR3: TGTGCCAGCCGAGGGTTTGGTAACACTGAAGCTTTCTTT.

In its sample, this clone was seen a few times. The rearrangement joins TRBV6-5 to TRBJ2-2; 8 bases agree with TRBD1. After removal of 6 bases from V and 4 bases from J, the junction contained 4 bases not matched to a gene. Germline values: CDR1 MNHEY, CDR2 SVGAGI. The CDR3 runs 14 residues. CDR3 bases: TGTGCCAGCAGCCCGGGACAGGCCACCGGGGAGCTGTTTTTT. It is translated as CASSPGQATGELFF.

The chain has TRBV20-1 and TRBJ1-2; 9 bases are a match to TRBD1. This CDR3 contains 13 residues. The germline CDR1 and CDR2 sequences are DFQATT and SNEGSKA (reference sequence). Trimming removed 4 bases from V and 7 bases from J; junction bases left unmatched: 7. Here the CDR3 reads CSATDRGRAGYTF. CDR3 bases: TGCAGTGCTACTGACAGGGGGAGAGCTGGCTACACCTTC.

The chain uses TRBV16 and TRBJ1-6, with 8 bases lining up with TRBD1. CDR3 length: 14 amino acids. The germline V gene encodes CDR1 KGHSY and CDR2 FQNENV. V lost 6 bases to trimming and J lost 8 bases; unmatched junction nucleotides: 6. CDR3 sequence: CASRTGGSDSPLHF. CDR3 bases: TGTGCCAGCAGAACAGGGGGGTCTGATTCACCCCTCCACTTT.

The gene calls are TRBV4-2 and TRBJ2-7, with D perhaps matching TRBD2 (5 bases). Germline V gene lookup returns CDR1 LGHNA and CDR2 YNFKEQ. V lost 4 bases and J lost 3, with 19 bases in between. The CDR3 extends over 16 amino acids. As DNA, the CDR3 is TGTGCCAGCAGCCCTCCCGGGGTGCAAGACCGCTACGAGCAGTACTTC. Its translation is CASSPPGVQDRYEQYF.

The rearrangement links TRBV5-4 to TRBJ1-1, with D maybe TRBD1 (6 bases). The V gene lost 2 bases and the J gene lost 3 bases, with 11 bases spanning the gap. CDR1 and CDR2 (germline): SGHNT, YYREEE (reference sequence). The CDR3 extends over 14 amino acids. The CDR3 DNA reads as TGTGCCAGCAGCTTAAAAACAGGGTACACTGAAGCTTTCTTT. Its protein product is CASSLKTGYTEAFF.

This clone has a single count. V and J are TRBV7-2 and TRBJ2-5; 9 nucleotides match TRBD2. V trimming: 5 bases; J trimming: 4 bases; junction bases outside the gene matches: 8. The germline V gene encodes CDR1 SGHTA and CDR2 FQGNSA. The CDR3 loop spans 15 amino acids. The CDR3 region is CASSPYGGGVETQYF. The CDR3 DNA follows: TGTGCCAGCAGCCCTTACGGCGGGGGGGTAGAGACCCAGTACTTC.

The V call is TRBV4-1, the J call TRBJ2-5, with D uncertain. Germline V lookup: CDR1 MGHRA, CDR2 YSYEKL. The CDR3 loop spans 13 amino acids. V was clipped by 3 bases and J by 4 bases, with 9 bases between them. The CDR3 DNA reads TGCGCCAGCAGCCATCGGACCGGAGAGACCCAGTACTTC. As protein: CASSHRTGETQYF.

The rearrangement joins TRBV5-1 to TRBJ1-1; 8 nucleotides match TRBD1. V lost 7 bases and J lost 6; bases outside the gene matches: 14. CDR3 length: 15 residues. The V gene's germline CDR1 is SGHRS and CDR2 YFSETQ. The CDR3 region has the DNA TGCGCCAGCGGCGGACAGGGTCTTTCTGGCGCTGAAGCTTTCTTT. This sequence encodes CASGGQGLSGAEAFF.